These 19 T cell receptor beta chains came from one sample sequenced in a study of response to subunit inactivated influenza vaccine. One entry per CDR3 protein results from TCRdb running MiXCR on the RT-PCR reads. The sample shows 800,000 or so distinct CDR3 sequences, 21% of them seen only once. Sequenced here: PBMCs from blood, sampled approximately 5 days after vaccination. All receptors come from a man aged 50-59 years who received an inactivated influenza vaccine.

This clonotype has at least ten counts. CDR3 bases: TGTGCCAGCAGCGTAGGCCAGAGCGGATCCTACGAGCAGTACTTC. It codes for CASSVGQSGSYEQYF. The genes are TRBV9 and TRBJ2-7, with D possibly matching TRBD2 (5 bases). V gave up 0 bases and J gave up 1 base, with 11 bases separating them. The length of the CDR3 is 15 residues. Germline loops: CDR1 SGDLS, CDR2 YYNGEE.

The V call is TRBV30, the J call TRBJ2-5, with D possibly being TRBD2 (6 bases). CDR1 and CDR2 (germline): GTSNPN, SVGIG (reference sequence). CDR3 length: 14 residues. Deletions cut 2 bases from V and 5 bases from J, with 15 bases between. CDR3 DNA sequence: TGTGCCTGGAGTTCAGGAGGGCCGGGGGAGACCCAGTACTTC. As protein: CAWSSGGPGETQYF. The entire variable domain, with the rest obtained from reference TRBV30 and TRBJ2-5, is as follows: SQTIHQWPATLVQPVGSPLSLECTVEGTSNPNLYWYRQAAGRGLQLLFYSVGIGQISSEVPQNLSASRPQDRQFILSSKKLLLSDSGFYLCAWSSGGPGETQYFGPGTRLLVL.

The chain joins TRBV19 to TRBJ1-2; perhaps TRBD1 as D (6 bases). This CDR3 contains 16 residues. CDR1 is LNHDA and CDR2 is SQIVND in the germline V gene (reference sequence). Trimming left V 6 bases short and J 4 bases short, with 21 bases between. The CDR3 DNA follows: TGTGCCAGTAGCACCTGGACAGATCCTTCTGGCTATGGCTACACCTTC. Its protein product is CASSTWTDPSGYGYTF.

This clonotype was seen a few times. The V call is TRBV9, the J call TRBJ2-1; 12 nucleotides match TRBD2. The CDR3 spans 16 residues. After removal of 3 bases from V and 4 bases from J, the junction contained 5 bases not matched to a gene. The germline gives CDR1 SGDLS, CDR2 YYNGEE. CDR3 bases: TGTGCCAGCAGCGGGGGACTAGCGGGCAGATACAATGAGCAGTTCTTC. This gives the protein CASSGGLAGRYNEQFF.

There are a few counts of this clonotype. The chain has TRBV20-1 and TRBJ2-5; TRBD2 aligns across 13 bases. The CDR3 totals 16 residues. Germline CDR1 DFQATT, CDR2 SNEGSKA (reference sequence). The V segment lost 6 bases and the J segment 5 bases; nucleotides outside the gene matches: 12. The CDR3, as DNA: TGCAGTGCACCCCCCGGGACTAGCGGGATCCGGGAGACCCAGTACTTC. It yields the protein CSAPPGTSGIRETQYF.

This clonotype came up many times. The rearrangement joins TRBV4-2 to TRBJ2-1; TRBD1 matches 7 bases. The CDR3 contains 15 residues. Trimming at V came to 6 bases and at J to 5 bases, leaving 10 bases not matched to a gene. Germline CDR1 LGHNA, CDR2 YNFKEQ. This CDR3 is CASSKGTARNNEQFF. The DNA for the CDR3 is TGTGCCAGCAGTAAAGGGACAGCCCGTAACAATGAGCAGTTCTTC.

A few counts support this clonotype. The chain combines TRBV20-1 with TRBJ1-1; possible D gene TRBD1, 6 bases. Germline loops: CDR1 DFQATT, CDR2 SNEGSKA (reference sequence). The CDR3 spans 13 residues. V was pared by 7 bases and J by 2 bases, with 14 bases between. In nucleotides, the CDR3 is TGCAGTGGTGAAGGGACATTCAACACTGAAGCTTTCTTT. Protein: CSGEGTFNTEAFF.

This clonotype came up many times. In nucleotides, the CDR3 is TGTGCCAGCAGCTTAACGGCCCAAGAGACCCAGTACTTC. Residues: CASSLTAQETQYF. The V and J genes are TRBV11-2 and TRBJ2-5; D not certain. Germline V gives CDR1 SGHAT, CDR2 FQNNGV. Trimming stripped 2 bases from V and 1 base from J, with 5 bases between. The CDR3 totals 13 residues.

V is TRBV29-1 and J is TRBJ2-1; D gene ambiguous. The CDR3 is made up of 16 amino acids. Looked up from germline, CDR1 is SQVTM and CDR2 is ANQGSEA. With 0 bases removed from V and 3 bases from J, the gap between germline ends came to 15 bases. CDR3 sequence (DNA): TGCAGCGTTGAAGACACGGCAGCACTGCGCTACAATGAGCAGTTCTTC. Translated: CSVEDTAALRYNEQFF.

The rearrangement joins TRBV5-1 to TRBJ2-2, with 8 nucleotides matching TRBD1. There are 14 residues in the CDR3. V lost 10 bases to trimming and J lost 0 bases; unmatched junction nucleotides: 5. Per germline, CDR1 SGHRS and CDR2 YFSETQ. The CDR3 here is CAGKQGANTGELFF. In DNA, the CDR3 is TGCGCCGGAAAACAGGGGGCGAACACCGGGGAGCTGTTTTTT.

The V call is TRBV20-1, the J call TRBJ2-5; D unresolved. This CDR3 spans 9 amino acids. The V end was cut by 6 bases, the J end by 1 base, with 0 bases between. Germline CDR1 is DFQATT and CDR2 is SNEGSKA (reference sequence). The CDR3 reads CSAQETQYF. CDR3 DNA sequence: TGCAGTGCCCAAGAGACCCAGTACTTC.

The sample holds a few counts of this clonotype. The chain links TRBV21-1 to TRBJ2-1; the table assigns TRBD1, which was not confirmed against the DNA. TRBV21-1 is marked as a pseudogene. CDR3 length equals 18 residues. CDR3: CASNYAGTGAEKTWEQFF. CDR3 sequence (DNA): TGTGCCAGCAACTACGCCGGGACAGGGGCCGAAAAGACCTGGGAGCAGTTCTTC.

This clonotype was detected a few times. This chain joins TRBV20-1 and TRBJ1-1; tentatively, D is TRBD1 (5 bases). The CDR3 runs 15 residues. V dropped 5 bases and J dropped 6 bases, with 22 bases sitting between them. Germline values: CDR1 DFQATT, CDR2 SNEGSKA (reference sequence). CDR3 amino acids: CSAPHSGAATAEAFF. DNA for the CDR3: TGCAGTGCTCCTCACAGCGGGGCCGCTACCGCTGAAGCTTTCTTT.

The rearrangement uses TRBV12-3 or TRBV12-4 and TRBJ1-2, with D uncertain. The V end lost 7 bases, the J end lost 4 bases, and 7 bases lay between the germline ends. CDR3 length: 11 residues. This CDR3 reads CASTALYGYTF. The CDR3 coding sequence is TGTGCCAGCACCGCCCTCTATGGCTACACCTTC.

This clonotype was detected only once. This chain uses TRBV5-1 with TRBJ2-1; D is possibly TRBD2 (6 bases). The CDR3 consists of 13 residues. Germline loops: CDR1 SGHRS, CDR2 YFSETQ. Trimming cost V 3 bases and J 8 bases, with 12 bases left between them. CDR3 DNA: TGCGCCAGCAGCTCCGATCCGGGGGATGAGCAGTTCTTC. Protein sequence: CASSSDPGDEQFF.

The CDR3 coding sequence is TGCAGTGTTGTAGTCCCGGGACTCAACACCGGGGAGCTGTTTTTT. Amino acids: CSVVVPGLNTGELFF. V and J are TRBV20-1 and TRBJ2-2; TRBD2 is a possible D gene (6 bases). CDR1 and CDR2 (germline): DFQATT, SNEGSKA (reference sequence). There are 15 residues in the CDR3. V lost 7 bases and J lost 2, with 17 bases in between.

V gene TRBV12-3 or TRBV12-4 combines with J gene TRBJ2-4; D call uncertain. The CDR3 extends over 13 amino acids. Trimming removed 6 bases from V and 4 bases from J, with 10 bases in between. CDR3 nucleotides: TGTGCCAGCAGCTCCGATCATAAAAACATTCAGTACTTC. Translating it yields CASSSDHKNIQYF.

There are a few counts of this clonotype. This chain joins TRBV5-5 and TRBJ2-5, with 8 bases matching TRBD1. The J segment lost 1 base and the V segment lost 5 bases, leaving 10 bases of the junction unmatched. In germline, CDR1 is SGHKS, CDR2 YYEKEE (reference sequence). This CDR3 contains 16 residues. For the CDR3, the DNA is TGTGCCAGCAGTCAAAGCACCGGGACAGGCCAAGAGACCCAGTACTTC. Its translation: CASSQSTGTGQETQYF.

CDR3 coding DNA: TGCAGCGCAGGGGTTGGAGGAACCGACGGGGAGCTGTTTTTT. It translates to CSAGVGGTDGELFF. The J gene is TRBJ2-2, the V gene TRBV29-1; maybe TRBD1 (6 bases). This CDR3 spans 14 amino acids. Germline-derived CDR1 and CDR2 are SQVTM and ANQGSEA. The germline V and J ends were trimmed by 7 bases and 7 bases, with 19 bases remaining between them.